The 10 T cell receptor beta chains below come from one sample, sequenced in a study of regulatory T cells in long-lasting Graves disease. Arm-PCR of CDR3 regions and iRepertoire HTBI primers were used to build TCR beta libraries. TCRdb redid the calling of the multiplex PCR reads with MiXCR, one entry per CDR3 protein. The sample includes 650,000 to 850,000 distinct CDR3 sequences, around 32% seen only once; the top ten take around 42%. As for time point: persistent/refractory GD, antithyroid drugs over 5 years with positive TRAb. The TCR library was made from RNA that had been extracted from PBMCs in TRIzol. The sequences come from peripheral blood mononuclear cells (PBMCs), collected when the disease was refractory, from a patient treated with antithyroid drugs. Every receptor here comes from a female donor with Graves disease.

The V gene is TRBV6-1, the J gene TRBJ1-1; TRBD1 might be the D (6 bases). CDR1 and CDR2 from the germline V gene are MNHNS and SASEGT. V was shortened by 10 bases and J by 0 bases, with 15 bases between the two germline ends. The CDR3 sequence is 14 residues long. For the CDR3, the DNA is TGTGCCACCTTCCACGGGGGCATGAACACTGAAGCTTTCTTT. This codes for CATFHGGMNTEAFF.

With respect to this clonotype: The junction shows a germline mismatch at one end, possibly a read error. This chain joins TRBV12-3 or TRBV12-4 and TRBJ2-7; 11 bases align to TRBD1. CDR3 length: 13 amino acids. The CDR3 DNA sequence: TGTGCCGGCAGCCTGGACAGGGGGCTCGAGCAGTACTTC. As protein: CAGSLDRGLEQYF.

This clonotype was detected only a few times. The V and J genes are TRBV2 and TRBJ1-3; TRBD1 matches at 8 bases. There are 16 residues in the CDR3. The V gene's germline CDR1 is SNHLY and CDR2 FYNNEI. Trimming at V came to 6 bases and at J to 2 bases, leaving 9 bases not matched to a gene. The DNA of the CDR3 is TGTGCCAGCAGACGACAGGGGACGTCTCCTGGAAACACCATATATTTT. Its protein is CASRRQGTSPGNTIYF. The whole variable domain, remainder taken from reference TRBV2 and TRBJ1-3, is EPEVTQTPSHQVTQMGQEVILRCVPISNHLYFYWYRQILGQKVEFLVSFYNNEISEKSEIFDDQFSVERPDGSNFTLKIRSTKLEDSAMYFCASRRQGTSPGNTIYFGEGSWLTVV.

In DNA, the CDR3 is TGTGCCAGCTCACGGAGCCAAGCACCCTACGAGCAGTACTTC. This codes for CASSRSQAPYEQYF. The V call is TRBV18, the J call TRBJ2-7; D is undetermined. Germline CDR1 and CDR2: KGHSH and LQKENI. The CDR3 length is 14 residues. V was cut by 4 bases and J by 2 bases, with 12 bases left in between.

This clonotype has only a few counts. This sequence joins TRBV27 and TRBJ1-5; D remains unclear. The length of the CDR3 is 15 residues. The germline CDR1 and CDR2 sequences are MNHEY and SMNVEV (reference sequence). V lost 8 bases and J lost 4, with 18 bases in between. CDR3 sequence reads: CASRAWGGSNQPQHF. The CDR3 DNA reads TGTGCCAGCCGCGCATGGGGAGGATCGAATCAGCCCCAGCATTTT.

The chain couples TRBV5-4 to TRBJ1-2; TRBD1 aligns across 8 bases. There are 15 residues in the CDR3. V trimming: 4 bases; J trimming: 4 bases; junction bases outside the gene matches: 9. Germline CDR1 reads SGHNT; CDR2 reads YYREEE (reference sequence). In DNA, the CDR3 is TGTGCCAGCAGCGGGGAACAGGGGGTCGGCTATGGCTACACCTTC. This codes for CASSGEQGVGYGYTF.

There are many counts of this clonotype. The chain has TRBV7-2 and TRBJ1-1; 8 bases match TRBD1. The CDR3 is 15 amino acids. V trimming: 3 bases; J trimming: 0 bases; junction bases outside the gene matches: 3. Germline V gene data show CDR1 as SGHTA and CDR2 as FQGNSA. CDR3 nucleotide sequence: TGTGCCAGCAGCTTCATGGACAGGGTGAACACTGAAGCTTTCTTT. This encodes CASSFMDRVNTEAFF.

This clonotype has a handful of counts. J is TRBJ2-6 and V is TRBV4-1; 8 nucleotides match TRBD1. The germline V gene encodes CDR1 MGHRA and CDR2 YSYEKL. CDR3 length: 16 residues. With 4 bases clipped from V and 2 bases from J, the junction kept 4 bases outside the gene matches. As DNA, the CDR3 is TGCGCCAGCAGCCCAGGGGGCGCGACTGGGGCCAACGTCCTGACTTTC. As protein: CASSPGGATGANVLTF.

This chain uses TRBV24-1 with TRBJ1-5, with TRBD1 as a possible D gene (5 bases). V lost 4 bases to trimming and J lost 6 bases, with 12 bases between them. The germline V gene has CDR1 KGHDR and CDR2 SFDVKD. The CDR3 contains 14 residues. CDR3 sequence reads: CATSDRDGRQPQHF. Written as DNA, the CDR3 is TGTGCCACCAGTGACAGGGATGGTCGTCAGCCCCAGCATTTT.

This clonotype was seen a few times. The CDR3 DNA reads TGCAGTGCTAGAGCGCCCCAGGGCATTAAACAGCCCCAGCATTTT. This codes for CSARAPQGIKQPQHF. The genes are TRBV20-1 and TRBJ1-5; D perhaps matches TRBD1 (5 bases). Germline CDR1 DFQATT, CDR2 SNEGSKA (reference sequence). This CDR3 has 15 amino acids. Trimming pared 1 base from V and 7 bases from J, leaving 17 bases between.